The text below deals with one T cell receptor beta chain. The target antigen is unknown. The CDR3 extends over 13 amino acids. Per the germline V gene, CDR1 is DFQATT and CDR2 is SNEGSKA (reference sequence). This sample was taken from a study of CD8+CD57+ T cells in acquired aplastic anemia. As for the study in general: Healthy donor CD4+ cell samples had a mean of around 10 million reads.

Profiling of TCR beta VDJ combinations and CDR3 sequences used genomic DNA as template. MiXCR, run by TCRdb on the reads, gives a single entry per CDR3 protein. The sample lists roughly 420,000 distinct CDR3 sequences; 65% to 80% were seen once. Findings of the study overall: Significant differences in CD8+ Simpson's diversity were not observed between patients and controls.

The clonotype originates from a human donor in good health, serving as a control. This chain links TRBV20-1 with TRBJ2-1; D ambiguous. Source material: sorted CD4+, CD8+, or CD8+CD57+ T cells (not recorded which) from PBMCs. CDR3 protein: CRTSEVYSNEQFF. Here the CDR3 DNA reads TGCAGAACGAGCGAGGTATACTCCAATGAGCAGTTCTTC.